This T cell receptor beta chain was obtained from a study of blood T cell repertoires in COVID-19. The CDR3 is made up of 12 amino acids. The germline V and J ends were trimmed by 7 bases and 4 bases, with 10 bases remaining between them. The protocol was immunoSEQ multiplex PCR, while the TCRdb copy is restricted to in-frame clones and leaves out a portion. The sample lists about 130,000 clones, about four fifths occurring once. Sequencing was performed on PBMCs or T cells enriched from blood (not recorded which). This rearrangement joins TRBV12-3 or TRBV12-4 to TRBJ2-5; weak D call: TRBD2 (5 bases). The sequence was obtained from a man aged 50 to 59 who had recovered from COVID-19. The CDR3 reads CASTRTGETQYF. The CDR3 DNA is TGTGCCAGCACTCGGACTGGAGAGACCCAGTACTTC.